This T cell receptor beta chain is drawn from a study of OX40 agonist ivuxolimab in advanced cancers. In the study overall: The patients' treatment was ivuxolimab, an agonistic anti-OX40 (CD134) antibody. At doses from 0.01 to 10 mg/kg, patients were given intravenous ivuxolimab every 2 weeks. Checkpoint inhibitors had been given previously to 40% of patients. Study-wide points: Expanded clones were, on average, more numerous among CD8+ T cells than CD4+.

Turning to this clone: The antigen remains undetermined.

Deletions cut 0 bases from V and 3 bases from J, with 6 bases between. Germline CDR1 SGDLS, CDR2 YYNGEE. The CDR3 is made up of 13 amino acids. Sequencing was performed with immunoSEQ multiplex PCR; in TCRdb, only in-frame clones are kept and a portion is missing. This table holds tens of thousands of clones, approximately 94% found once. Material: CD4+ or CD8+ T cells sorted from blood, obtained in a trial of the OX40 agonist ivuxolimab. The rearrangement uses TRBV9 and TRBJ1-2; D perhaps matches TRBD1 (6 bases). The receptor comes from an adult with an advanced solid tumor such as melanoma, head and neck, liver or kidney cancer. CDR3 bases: TGTGCCAGCAGCGTAGAGGGGGACTATGGCTACACCTTC. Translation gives CASSVEGDYGYTF.